This T cell receptor (beta chain) was sequenced in a study of blood T cell repertoires in COVID-19. At the level of the study: Sample material is recorded as cDNA or gDNA derived from T cells, B-cell-depleted T cells, or PBMCs.

Per the original data handling: Estimation of nucleated cell counts was performed using reference gene primer amplification. Method: immunoSEQ multiplex PCR; TCRdb's copy keeps in-frame clones and lacks some. That table is the source of V, J and clone size, and D and trimming were worked out from the DNA. The sample has around 150,000 clones, 70% to 85% seen once; the top ten hold 22%. This clone appeared once. The CDR3 has 14 residues. CDR1 SGHDT and CDR2 YYEEEE come from the germline V gene. V lost 2 bases, J lost 2 bases, and 10 bases lay in between. The sample consisted of peripheral blood. This TCR came from an elderly woman with acute or convalescent COVID-19. V is TRBV5-6 and J is TRBJ2-5, with D perhaps TRBD1 (6 bases). DNA for the CDR3: TGTGCCAGCAGCTTCGGGACACTGCAAGAGACCCAGTACTTC. It is translated as CASSFGTLQETQYF.